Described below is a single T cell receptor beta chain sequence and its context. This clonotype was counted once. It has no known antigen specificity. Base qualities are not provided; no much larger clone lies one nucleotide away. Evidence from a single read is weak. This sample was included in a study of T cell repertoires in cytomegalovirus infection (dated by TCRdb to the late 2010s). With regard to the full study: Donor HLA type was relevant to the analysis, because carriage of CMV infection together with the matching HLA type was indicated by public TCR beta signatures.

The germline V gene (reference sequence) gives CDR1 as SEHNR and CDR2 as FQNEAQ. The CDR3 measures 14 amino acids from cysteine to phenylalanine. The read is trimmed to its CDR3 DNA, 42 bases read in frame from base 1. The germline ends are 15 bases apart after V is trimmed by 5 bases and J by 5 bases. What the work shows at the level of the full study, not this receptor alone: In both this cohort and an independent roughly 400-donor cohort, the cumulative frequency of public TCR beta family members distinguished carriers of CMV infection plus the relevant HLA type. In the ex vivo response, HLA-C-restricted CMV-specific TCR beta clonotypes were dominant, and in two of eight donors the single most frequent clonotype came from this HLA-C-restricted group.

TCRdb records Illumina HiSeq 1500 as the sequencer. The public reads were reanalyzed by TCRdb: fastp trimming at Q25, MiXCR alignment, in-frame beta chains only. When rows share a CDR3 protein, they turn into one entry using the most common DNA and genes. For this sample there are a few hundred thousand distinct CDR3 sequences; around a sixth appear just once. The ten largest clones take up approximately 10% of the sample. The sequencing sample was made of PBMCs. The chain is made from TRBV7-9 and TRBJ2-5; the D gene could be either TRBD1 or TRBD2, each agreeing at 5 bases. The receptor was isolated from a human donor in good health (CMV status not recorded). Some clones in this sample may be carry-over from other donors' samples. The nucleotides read TGTGCCAGCAGCAAATCTTTGAGGGGCGAGACCCAGTACTTC. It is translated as CASSKSLRGETQYF.